Listed here are 29 T cell receptor beta chains from one sample, sequenced in a study of cytomegalovirus exposure and HLA in healthy donors. The PCR was carried out with 60 Vbeta primers and 13 Jbeta primers. This table comes from immunoSEQ multiplex PCR, and its TCRdb copy is limited to in-frame clones, with some not included. The sample lists 110,000 or so clones, under 90% occurring once. The source material was PBMCs. These receptors all stem from a woman between 18 and 29 years old in good health and CMV-seronegative.

The genes are TRBV7-6 and TRBJ2-5; 7 bases are shared with TRBD1. The CDR3 has 16 residues. J lost 2 bases, V lost 5 bases, and 11 bases had no gene match. Looked up from germline, CDR1 is SGHVS and CDR2 is FNYEAQ. CDR3 DNA sequence: TGTGCCAGCAGCCGAACAGGGGTATTGGGGCAAGAGACCCAGTACTTC. As protein: CASSRTGVLGQETQYF.

V usage is TRBV28 and J usage is TRBJ1-2, with D unresolved. The CDR3 sequence is 11 residues long. Germline loops: CDR1 MDHEN, CDR2 SYDVKM. V dropped 7 bases and J dropped 8 bases, with 11 bases sitting between them. The CDR3 spells CASKKAGGYTF. The CDR3 DNA is TGTGCCAGCAAGAAGGCGGGGGGCTACACCTTC.

The V gene is TRBV11-2, the J gene TRBJ2-3; 9 positions agree with TRBD2. The length of the CDR3 is 15 residues. Unmatched junction bases numbered 5, after V lost 5 bases and J lost 2 bases. The germline V gene has CDR1 SGHAT and CDR2 FQNNGV. Written as DNA, the CDR3 is TGTGCCAGCAGCACCGTAGCGGGGGTCACAGATACGCAGTATTTT. This sequence encodes CASSTVAGVTDTQYF.

The CDR3 region has the DNA TGTGCCAGGATAAGGGCCTCCCGGAGAGGGACCGGGGAGCTGTTTTTT. It specifies CARIRASRRGTGELFF. This chain joins TRBV19 and TRBJ2-2, with D perhaps TRBD2 (5 bases). The CDR3 has 16 amino acids. Germline V lookup: CDR1 LNHDA, CDR2 SQIVND (reference sequence). V shed 9 bases and J shed 5 bases, with 22 bases lying between them.

The rearrangement joins TRBV12-5 to TRBJ2-2; D may be TRBD1 (5 bases). The CDR3 length is 15 residues. V lost 7 bases and J lost 5, with 17 bases in between. Germline loops: CDR1 LGHNT, CDR2 FRNRAP. The CDR3 loop reads CASDIGRAGTGELFF. The CDR3 nucleotides read TGTGCTAGTGACATCGGCAGGGCAGGGACCGGGGAGCTGTTTTTT.

The V and J genes are TRBV28 and TRBJ1-5; no firm D call. The V end was cut by 3 bases, the J end by 2 bases, with 11 bases between. Per the germline V gene, CDR1 is MDHEN and CDR2 is SYDVKM. The CDR3 spans 15 residues. CDR3 coding DNA: TGTGCCAGCAGTTTCTCGCGACTGGGCAATCAGCCCCAGCATTTT. Encoded protein: CASSFSRLGNQPQHF.

The chain joins TRBV7-9 to TRBJ2-5, with D possibly matching TRBD2 (6 bases). Per germline, CDR1 SEHNR and CDR2 FQNEAQ (reference sequence). Trimming removed 4 bases at V and 2 bases at J, with 8 bases between. This CDR3 is 13 amino acids long. Written as DNA, the CDR3 is TGTGCCAGCAGCTGGGACTCACAAGAGACCCAGTACTTC. It translates to CASSWDSQETQYF.

V is TRBV6-1 and J is TRBJ2-3, with D hard to call. The V end was cut by 0 bases, the J end by 1 base, with 14 bases between. The CDR3 runs 17 residues. The germline V gene has CDR1 MNHNS and CDR2 SASEGT. The CDR3 DNA is TGTGCCAGCAGTGAAGCTGGTCTTGGTAGAGGCACAGATACGCAGTATTTT. Translation gives CASSEAGLGRGTDTQYF.

This clone was counted only a few times. The chain recombines TRBV6-1 with TRBJ2-7, with 8 bases identical to TRBD2. The junction had 6 bases not matched to a gene; V was cut back by 1 base and J by 1 base. The CDR3 contains 16 residues. Germline V gene lookup returns CDR1 MNHNS and CDR2 SASEGT. Here the CDR3 DNA reads TGTGCCAGCAGTGAAGACGTCGGCGGGGGGTCCTACGAGCAGTACTTC. Translating gives CASSEDVGGGSYEQYF.

The chain is built from TRBV6-6 and TRBJ2-5; 9 bases are a match to TRBD1. Looked up from germline, CDR1 is MNHNY and CDR2 is SVGAGI (reference sequence). The CDR3 covers 16 residues. Trimming took 6 bases from V and 3 from J; bases not matched to a gene: 11. CDR3 coding DNA: TGTGCCAGCAGCTCCTATATCCGGGACAGGGAAGAGACCCAGTACTTC. Its protein product is CASSSYIRDREETQYF.

The V call is TRBV5-1, the J call TRBJ1-2, with D maybe TRBD1 (6 bases). The CDR3 covers 18 residues. Deletions cut 0 bases from V and 0 bases from J, with 18 bases between. In germline, CDR1 is SGHRS, CDR2 YFSETQ. In DNA form, the CDR3 reads TGCGCCAGCAGCTTGGAAGGGTTTGGGGGCCCATCTAACTATGGCTACACCTTC. Residues: CASSLEGFGGPSNYGYTF. Based on the CDR3 plus reference TRBV5-1 and TRBJ1-2, the full variable domain is KAGVTQTPRYLIKTRGQQVTLSCSPISGHRSVSWYQQTPGQGLQFLFEYFSETQRNKGNFPGRFSGRQFSNSRSEMNVSTLELGDSALYLCASSLEGFGGPSNYGYTFGSGTRLTVV.

The chain carries TRBV4-1 and TRBJ1-2, with D possibly being TRBD1 (5 bases). The CDR3 loop spans 15 amino acids. Germline-derived CDR1 and CDR2 are MGHRA and YSYEKL. The ends were cut back, 1 base at V and 6 bases at J, with 15 bases in the middle. CDR3 DNA sequence: TGCGCCAGCAGCCAAGTATTCAGGGTAGAAAATGGCTACACCTTC. This sequence encodes CASSQVFRVENGYTF.

This clone appeared a single time. Here the CDR3 DNA reads TGTGCCAGTTTTAATCGTAGTCCAGATACGCAGTATTTT. Translating it yields CASFNRSPDTQYF. This chain links TRBV6-1 with TRBJ2-3; D is unresolved. The CDR3 is 13 residues long. From germline, CDR1 is MNHNS and CDR2 SASEGT. Between the trimmed V and J ends, which lost 9 bases and 4 bases, there was a span of 14 bases.

The chain couples TRBV6-1 to TRBJ1-1, with D maybe TRBD1 (5 bases). The germline V gene encodes CDR1 MNHNS and CDR2 SASEGT. This CDR3 comprises 17 residues. The ends were cut back, 4 bases at V and 0 bases at J, with 18 bases in the middle. CDR3 DNA: TGTGCCAGCAGTGGGATTGGGGTCAGGGTAATGAACACTGAAGCTTTCTTT. Protein: CASSGIGVRVMNTEAFF.

The chain joins TRBV28 to TRBJ2-1, with 11 nucleotides matching TRBD2. Trimming at V came to 8 bases and at J to 0 bases, leaving 18 bases not matched to a gene. The CDR3 covers 20 residues. Germline V lookup: CDR1 MDHEN, CDR2 SYDVKM. CDR3 nucleotides: TGTGCCAGCCGCTACAGACAGGGAGGACTAGCGGGTAGCTCCTACAATGAGCAGTTCTTC. It is translated as CASRYRQGGLAGSSYNEQFF.

J is TRBJ1-4 and V is TRBV28; maybe TRBD1 (6 bases). The V end was cut by 6 bases, the J end by 1 base, with 12 bases between. Looked up from germline, CDR1 is MDHEN and CDR2 is SYDVKM. The CDR3 has 15 amino acids. The chain's CDR3 is CASRGGALTNEKLFF. CDR3 sequence (DNA): TGTGCCAGCAGGGGGGGGGCCCTAACTAATGAAAAACTGTTTTTT.

V usage is TRBV6-5 and J usage is TRBJ1-1, with 11 bases lining up with TRBD1. The germline CDR1 and CDR2 sequences are MNHEY and SVGAGI. The CDR3 runs 15 residues. Unmatched junction bases numbered 8, after V lost 10 bases and J lost 1 base. The CDR3 protein is CATTRTGGANTEAFF. For the CDR3, the DNA is TGTGCCACAACCCGGACAGGGGGCGCGAACACTGAAGCTTTCTTT.

This clone appeared once. The chain has TRBV6-5 and TRBJ2-7; D uncertain. Germline V gene lookup returns CDR1 MNHEY and CDR2 SVGAGI. The CDR3 is 13 residues long. Trimming removed 4 bases at V and 3 bases at J, with 10 bases between. The CDR3 reads CASSFSILYEQYF. CDR3 DNA sequence: TGTGCCAGCAGTTTCAGTATCCTCTACGAGCAGTACTTC.

The sample holds many counts of this clone. The gene calls are TRBV19 and TRBJ1-2; D possibly corresponds to TRBD1 (5 bases). The V end lost 3 bases, the J end lost 4 bases, and 6 bases lay between the germline ends. Germline V CDR1 and CDR2: LNHDA, SQIVND (reference sequence). The CDR3 totals 12 residues. CDR3 in amino acids: CASSMGGYGYTF. Here the CDR3 DNA reads TGTGCCAGTAGTATGGGGGGCTATGGCTACACCTTC. Based on the CDR3 plus reference TRBV19 and TRBJ1-2, the full variable domain is DGGITQSPKYLFRKEGQNVTLSCEQNLNHDAMYWYRQDPGQGLRLIYYSQIVNDFQKGDIAEGYSVSREKKESFPLTVTSAQKNPTAFYLCASSMGGYGYTFGSGTRLTVV.

The gene calls are TRBV18 and TRBJ1-2; the match to TRBD1 covers 12 bases. Trimming cost V 3 bases and J 8 bases; bases outside gene matches: 7. CDR3 length equals 15 residues. Germline V gives CDR1 KGHSH, CDR2 LQKENI. In DNA form, the CDR3 reads TGTGCCAGCTCACCCGCGGGGACAGGGGGCGAAGGCTACACCTTC. This encodes CASSPAGTGGEGYTF.

The chain combines TRBV27 with TRBJ1-5; TRBD1 agrees at 9 bases. With 5 bases clipped from V and 1 base from J, the junction kept 3 bases outside the gene matches. The CDR3 spans 15 residues. The germline V gene encodes CDR1 MNHEY and CDR2 SMNVEV (reference sequence). CDR3: CASSAQGASNQPQHF. CDR3 DNA sequence: TGTGCCAGCAGTGCACAGGGGGCGAGCAATCAGCCCCAGCATTTT.

The chain links TRBV27 to TRBJ2-3; no firm D call. The CDR3 covers 14 residues. Deletions cut 5 bases from V and 0 bases from J, with 9 bases between. Per the germline V gene, CDR1 is MNHEY and CDR2 is SMNVEV (reference sequence). CDR3 sequence reads: CASSPQTSTDTQYF. In nucleotides, the CDR3 is TGTGCCAGCAGTCCCCAGACTAGCACAGATACGCAGTATTTT.

This chain connects TRBV6-5 to TRBJ2-5, with D possibly being TRBD1 (5 bases). V lost 2 bases and J 5 bases, leaving 9 bases between the germline ends. Looked up from germline, CDR1 is MNHEY and CDR2 is SVGAGI. The CDR3 runs 13 residues. CDR3 loop: CASSYDSGETQYF. The CDR3 coding sequence is TGTGCCAGCAGTTACGACAGTGGGGAGACCCAGTACTTC.

The chain links TRBV6-5 to TRBJ1-4; TRBD1 agrees at 8 bases. J lost 11 bases, V lost 0 bases, and 8 bases had no gene match. Germline CDR1 MNHEY, CDR2 SVGAGI. This CDR3 is 15 amino acids long. The CDR3 loop is CASSYSGQGAWKLFF. CDR3 coding DNA: TGTGCCAGCAGTTACTCGGGGCAGGGGGCATGGAAACTGTTTTTT.

J is TRBJ1-2 and V is TRBV7-9, with unresolved D. V lost 1 base and J lost 8, with 14 bases in between. This CDR3 contains 14 residues. CDR1 is SEHNR, CDR2 FQNEAQ, per germline (reference sequence). The CDR3 reads CASSLELSVYGYTF. The CDR3, as DNA: TGTGCCAGCAGCTTAGAATTATCGGTCTACGGCTACACCTTC. Combining the CDR3 with reference TRBV7-9 and TRBJ1-2 gives the whole variable domain DTGVSQNPRHKITKRGQNVTFRCDPISEHNRLYWYRQTLGQGPEFLTYFQNEAQLEKSRLLSDRFSAERPKGSFSTLEIQRTEQGDSAMYLCASSLELSVYGYTFGSGTRLTVV.

The V gene is TRBV27, the J gene TRBJ1-2, with D possibly TRBD1 on 5 matching bases. V was pared by 0 bases and J by 6 bases, with 11 bases between. This CDR3 comprises 14 residues. Germline CDR1 reads MNHEY; CDR2 reads SMNVEV (reference sequence). The CDR3 here is CASSLSRRVDGYTF. DNA of the CDR3: TGTGCCAGCAGTTTATCACGCAGGGTTGATGGCTACACCTTC.

This clone was seen only a few times. V is TRBV19 and J is TRBJ2-2; D not certain. The germline gives CDR1 LNHDA, CDR2 SQIVND (reference sequence). This CDR3 has 13 residues. V was pared by 8 bases and J by 4 bases, with 11 bases between. Here the CDR3 DNA reads TGTGCCAGTCTTCGACAAGCCACCGGGGAGCTGTTTTTT. Amino acids: CASLRQATGELFF. The full variable domain, its missing parts supplied by reference TRBV19 and TRBJ2-2, is DGGITQSPKYLFRKEGQNVTLSCEQNLNHDAMYWYRQDPGQGLRLIYYSQIVNDFQKGDIAEGYSVSREKKESFPLTVTSAQKNPTAFYLCASLRQATGELFFGEGSRLTVL.

The sample holds one count of this clone. The V and J genes are TRBV27 and TRBJ1-2; 7 positions match TRBD1. This CDR3 region has 14 residues. Losses at the gene ends were 3 bases for V and 4 bases for J; bases not matched to a gene: 5. Germline assignment: CDR1 MNHEY and CDR2 SMNVEV (reference sequence). CDR3 in amino acids: CASSFQRQGYGYTF. In DNA, the CDR3 is TGTGCCAGCAGTTTTCAACGACAGGGCTATGGCTACACCTTC.

The J gene is TRBJ2-5, the V gene TRBV4-1; unclear D gene. Germline CDR1 is MGHRA and CDR2 is YSYEKL. The V and J ends lost 9 bases and 2 bases respectively, with 13 bases between them. The CDR3 contains 13 residues. In nucleotides, the CDR3 is TGCGCCAGTGGTCAGGCACTTCAAGAGACCCAGTACTTC. It codes for CASGQALQETQYF.